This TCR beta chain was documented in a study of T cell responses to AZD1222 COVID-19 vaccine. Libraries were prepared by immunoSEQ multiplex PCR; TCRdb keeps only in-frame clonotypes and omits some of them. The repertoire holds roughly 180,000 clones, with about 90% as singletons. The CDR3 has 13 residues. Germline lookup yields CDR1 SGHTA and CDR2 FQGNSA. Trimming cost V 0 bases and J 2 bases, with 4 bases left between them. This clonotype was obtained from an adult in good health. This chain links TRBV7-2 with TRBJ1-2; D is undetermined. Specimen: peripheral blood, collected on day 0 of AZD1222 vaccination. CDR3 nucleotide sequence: TGTGCCAGCAGCTTAGCGGGAAACTATGGCTACACCTTC. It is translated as CASSLAGNYGYTF.